This T cell receptor (beta chain) was captured in a study of Graves' ophthalmopathy and Graves' hyperthyroidism. V gave up 5 bases and J gave up 2 bases, with 13 bases separating them. Germline CDR1 is DFQATT and CDR2 is SNEGSKA (reference sequence). CDR3 size: 13 residues. Moderately to severely active ophthalmopathy under 3 months, CAS at least 3, NOSPECS at least 4. From fresh peripheral blood, 8.5 to 10 ml in volume, the PBMCs were obtained. In this sample, this clonotype turned up many times. From RNA, the CDR3 regions of TCR beta chains were amplified and sequenced. HTBI-primed RT-PCR formed the first round, and a multiplex PCR formed the second. TCRdb re-derived calls from the multiplex PCR reads in MiXCR, one entry per CDR3 protein. The sample holds under 350,000 distinct CDR3 sequences, roughly a sixth seen once.

V is TRBV20-1 and J is TRBJ2-7, with D possibly being TRBD1 or TRBD2 (5 bases each). This clonotype was sampled from an adult man with Graves' ophthalmopathy. Sequences were obtained from peripheral blood. CDR3 nucleotides: TGCAGTGCTCCACGGGACCCCCCCTACGAGCAGTACTTC. This codes for CSAPRDPPYEQYF.